The 2 T cell receptor beta chains presented below share a single source sample, sequenced in a study of T-cell memory formation after mild COVID-19 (dated by TCRdb to about 2021). Libraries were constructed by 5' RACE. For sequencing, an Illumina NovaSeq 6000 was employed. In TCRdb, the public reads were trimmed at Q25 with fastp and aligned with MiXCR, with productive beta chains retained. Entries that share a CDR3 protein sequence are merged under the most common genes and DNA. This sample holds about 150,000 distinct CDR3 sequences; around 25% were observed only once. Approximately 25% of the sample is held by the ten biggest clonotypes. Sequenced material: PBMCs or a T cell subset sorted from them (not recorded which). The receptors originated from an adult woman who had mild COVID-19 (a few samples of this study predate the infection). The sample titles of this study are shuffled in the database, so cell type and time point are left out; the donor was told from shared clones.

V usage is TRBV6-1 and J usage is TRBJ1-5; tentative D call: TRBD1 (5 bases). The CDR3 is made up of 15 amino acids. Trimming took off 6 bases at V and 3 bases at J, with 15 bases between the two ends. Germline CDR1 and CDR2: MNHNS and SASEGT. The CDR3 here is CASSRDGGFNQPQHF. The CDR3 DNA reads TGTGCCAGCAGCCGGGACGGCGGATTCAATCAGCCCCAGCATTTT.

This clonotype was seen a few times. The chain has TRBV4-1 and TRBJ2-1, with 11 bases that match TRBD2. The germline V gene has CDR1 MGHRA and CDR2 YSYEKL. The CDR3 covers 15 residues. With 2 bases clipped from V and 7 bases from J, the junction kept 4 bases outside the gene matches. The CDR3 reads CASSQTSGSWNEQFF. CDR3 coding DNA: TGCGCCAGCAGCCAAACTAGCGGGAGTTGGAATGAGCAGTTCTTC.